This T cell receptor beta chain was captured in a study of shared clonotypes between healthy human individuals. Regarding the study as a whole: Sequencing depth was predicted to influence how clonotypes are shared among donors. Shared clonotypes across all four donors exceeded non-shared ones in generation probability.

Naive CD8 cells comprised CD45RO-negative, CCR7-positively selected cells, excluding terminally differentiated effector memory CD45RA+ cells. HIV-negative, healthy adults without recent acute infections or vaccinations were the donors. The table came from immunoSEQ multiplex PCR; TCRdb's copy has only in-frame clones and leaves some out. The sample lists more than 2 million clones, around 96% occurring once. Germline CDR1 is SEHNR and CDR2 is FQNEAQ (reference sequence). The junction had 11 bases not matched to a gene; V was cut back by 4 bases and J by 6 bases. This CDR3 is built from 16 residues. Points on this clone: Its antigen is unknown.

This sequence originates from a man aged 18 to 29 in good health. The sequencing sample was made of naive CD8+ T cells sorted from blood. The V call is TRBV7-9, the J call TRBJ2-7, with TRBD2 matching over 11 bases. The DNA of the CDR3 is TGTGCCAGCAGCTCGACTAGCGGGGCATGGGCTTCCGAGCAGTACTTC. The encoded protein is CASSSTSGAWASEQYF. Variable domain in full (rest from reference TRBV7-9 and TRBJ2-7): DTGVSQNPRHKITKRGQNVTFRCDPISEHNRLYWYRQTLGQGPEFLTYFQNEAQLEKSRLLSDRFSAERPKGSFSTLEIQRTEQGDSAMYLCASSSTSGAWASEQYFGPGTRLTVT.